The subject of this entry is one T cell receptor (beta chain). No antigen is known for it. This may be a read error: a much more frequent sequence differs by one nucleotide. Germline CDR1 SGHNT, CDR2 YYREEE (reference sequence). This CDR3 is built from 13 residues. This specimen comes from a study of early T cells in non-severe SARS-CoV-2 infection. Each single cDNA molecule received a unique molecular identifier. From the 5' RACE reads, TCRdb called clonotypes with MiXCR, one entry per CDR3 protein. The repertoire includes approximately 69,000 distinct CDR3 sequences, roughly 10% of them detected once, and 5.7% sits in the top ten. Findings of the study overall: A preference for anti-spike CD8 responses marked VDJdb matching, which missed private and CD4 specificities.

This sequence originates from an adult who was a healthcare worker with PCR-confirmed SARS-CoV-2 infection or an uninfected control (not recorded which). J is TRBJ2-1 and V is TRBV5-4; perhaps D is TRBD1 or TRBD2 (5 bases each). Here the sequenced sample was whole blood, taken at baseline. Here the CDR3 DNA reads TGTGCCAGCAGCTCAGGGACCTACTATGAGCAGTTCTTC. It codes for CASSSGTYYEQFF.